This TCR beta chain appears in the sequencing data of a study of blood T cell repertoires in COVID-19. The overall study: Samples representing acute and convalescent COVID-19 were sourced from the United States, Italy and Spain. PBMCs, B-cell-depleted T cells, or T cells were the source of the cDNA or gDNA that made up the material.

Source study methods: Quantification of nucleated cells was approximated via reference gene primer amplification. Sequenced by immunoSEQ multiplex PCR; TCRdb stores in-frame clones only, minus some. V and J calls and clone size are copied from that table; D and trimming were computed from the DNA. The profile shows 110,000 to 150,000 clones, about 84% of them singletons. The CDR3 totals 14 residues. The germline V gene encodes CDR1 LNHDA and CDR2 SQIVND (reference sequence). The germline V and J ends were trimmed by 4 bases and 5 bases, with 15 bases remaining between them. Sequencing used peripheral blood. The chain joins TRBV19 to TRBJ2-7; weak D call: TRBD1 (6 bases). The origin of this receptor is a human donor in a cohort sampled during active COVID-19. The CDR3 coding sequence is TGTGCCAGTAGTAGCGCAGGGGAAAGAAACGAGCAGTACTTC. It yields the protein CASSSAGERNEQYF.